Listed below are T cell receptor beta chains from one sample, sequenced in a study of blood T cell repertoires in COVID-19. This table comes from immunoSEQ multiplex PCR, and its TCRdb copy is limited to in-frame clones, with some not included. The repertoire holds fewer than 500,000 clones, around nine tenths seen once, with approximately 1% in the top ten. The sample was PBMCs or T cells enriched from blood (not recorded which). The origin of the receptors is a woman between 25 and 40 years old with acute COVID-19. The CDR3 runs from the conserved cysteine through the conserved F or W. D genes are given only for firm matches. Some rows mark clone size as missing; the rest say once, few, many or name a class of expanded clone.

D gene | J gene | V gene | clone size | CDR3 DNA | CDR3 protein
TRBD2 | TRBJ2-7 | TRBV4-2 | - | TGTGCCAGCAGCCAACAAGCGGGGGGGTCCTACGAGCAGTACTTC | CASSQQAGGSYEQYF
- | TRBJ2-3 | TRBV2 | once | TGTGCCAGCAGGGACAGTACGGGTACGCAGTATTTT | CASRDSTGTQYF
TRBD1 | TRBJ1-1 | TRBV9 | - | TGTGCCAGCAGCGTAAGACAGGGGTCTGAAGCTTTCTTT | CASSVRQGSEAFF
TRBD1 | TRBJ1-3 | TRBV7-9 | - | TGTGCCAGCAGCTTCAGACAGGGAGTCTTCTCTGGAAACACCATATATTTT | CASSFRQGVFSGNTIYF
- | TRBJ1-1 | TRBV5-5 | - | TGTGCCAGCAGCTTGCAGGGCAGCTGGAACACTGAAGCTTTCTTT | CASSLQGSWNTEAFF
- | TRBJ1-2 | TRBV6-1 | few | TGTGCCAGCAGTGAGGGGAGCGGCTACACCTTC | CASSEGSGYTF
TRBD1 | TRBJ1-2 | TRBV2 | - | TGTGCCAGCAGTGAATTAGGACAGGGCCGTGGCTACACCTTC | CASSELGQGRGYTF
- | TRBJ1-6 | TRBV6-1 | - | TGTGCCAGCGGTGGGGCAGTAAGGTCCTATAATTCACCCCTCCACTTT | CASGGAVRSYNSPLHF
- | TRBJ1-4 | TRBV27 | - | TGTGCCAGCAGTTTCCTTTCCCCGGCTAATGAAAAACTGTTTTTT | CASSFLSPANEKLFF
TRBD2 | TRBJ2-2 | TRBV19 | - | TGTGCCAGTAGGGCACTAGCGTACACCGGGGAGCTGTTTTTT | CASRALAYTGELFF
TRBD1 | TRBJ1-1 | TRBV3-1/TRBV3-2 | - | TGTGCCAGCAGCCAATGGGACAGGGGGCAGACTGAAGCTTTCTTT | CASSQWDRGQTEAFF
TRBD1 | TRBJ2-1 | TRBV29-1 | once | TGCAGCGTTCAGACAGGGAATGAGCAGTTCTTC | CSVQTGNEQFF
TRBD1 | TRBJ2-7 | TRBV11-3 | once | TGTGCCAGCAGCTTATCCTTGGGACAGGGGTTCGACGAGCAGTACTTC | CASSLSLGQGFDEQYF
- | TRBJ2-1 | TRBV29-1 | - | TGCAGCGTTCAGTCGGCTCAGGCAACTTCCTACAATGAGCAGTTCTTC | CSVQSAQATSYNEQFF
- | TRBJ2-3 | TRBV18 | few | TGTGCCAGCTCACCGGGCGCAGATACGCAGTATTTT | CASSPGADTQYF
- | TRBJ1-3 | TRBV6-5 | once | TGTGCCCATGGGCCGAGCTCTGGAAACACCATATATTTT | CAHGPSSGNTIYF
- | TRBJ2-2 | TRBV2 | - | TGTGCCAGCAGTGGGAGGCTCCCCCCCGGGGAGCTGTTTTTT | CASSGRLPPGELFF
- | TRBJ1-4 | TRBV13 | - | TGTGCCAGCAGACCCCGCGGGGCTAATGAAAAACTGTTTTTT | CASRPRGANEKLFF
- | TRBJ2-5 | TRBV7-2 | - | TGTGCCAGCAGCTCTAGGTGGGGGCTAGAGACCCAGTACTTC | CASSSRWGLETQYF
- | TRBJ1-2 | TRBV6-5 | - | TGTGCCAGCAGTTACTCGTTACAGGGTGACGGCTACACCTTC | CASSYSLQGDGYTF
- | TRBJ2-1 | TRBV10-3 | - | TGTGCCATCAGTGCCCTCGGACAGTCTGGGAATGAGCAGTTCTTC | CAISALGQSGNEQFF
- | TRBJ2-1 | TRBV6-5 | - | TGTGCCAGCAGTTACGGCGGCAGGGCTCATGAGCAGTTCTTC | CASSYGGRAHEQFF
TRBD2 | TRBJ2-1 | TRBV12-3/TRBV12-4 | - | TGTGCCAGCAGTGGACTAGCGGGCAATGAGCAGTTCTTC | CASSGLAGNEQFF
- | TRBJ1-1 | TRBV20-1 | few | TGCAGTACTATCCGGAACACTGAAGCTTTCTTT | CSTIRNTEAFF
- | TRBJ2-1 | TRBV5-8 | once | TGTGCCAGCAGCTTGAGGCTCGAGGCGCACAATGAGCAGTTCTTC | CASSLRLEAHNEQFF
TRBD1 | TRBJ2-7 | TRBV12-3/TRBV12-4 | - | TGTGCCAGCAGTTACAGGGGTCTCTACGAGCAGTACTTC | CASSYRGLYEQYF
- | TRBJ1-1 | TRBV7-2 | once | TGTGCCAGCAGCTCACAGGGAAACACTGAAGCTTTCTTT | CASSSQGNTEAFF
TRBD1 | TRBJ2-1 | TRBV3-1/TRBV3-2 | - | TGTGCCAGCAGCCTAGCAGGGACAGGGAATCGTCATGAGCAGTTCTTC | CASSLAGTGNRHEQFF
TRBD1 | TRBJ2-7 | TRBV6-6 | - | TGTGCCAGCAGTCCCCGGGGGGGGACAGGGGTCTCCTACGAGCAGTACTTC | CASSPRGGTGVSYEQYF
TRBD1 | TRBJ2-2 | TRBV3-1/TRBV3-2 | - | TGTGCCAGCAGCGACAGGGGGAGCACCGGGGAGCTGTTTTTT | CASSDRGSTGELFF
TRBD1 | TRBJ2-2 | TRBV6-2/TRBV6-3 | - | TGTGCCAGCAGTGATCGACAGGGTTTCACCGGGGAGCTGTTTTTT | CASSDRQGFTGELFF
- | TRBJ2-2 | TRBV7-3 | - | TGTGCCAGCAGCCTCAGATACGGGGACGGGGAGCTGTTTTTT | CASSLRYGDGELFF
TRBD1 | TRBJ2-7 | TRBV7-9 | - | TGTGCCAGCAGCTTAGGAGACAGGGGGCTGTACGAGCAGTACTTC | CASSLGDRGLYEQYF
- | TRBJ2-7 | TRBV6-1 | - | TGTGCCAGCAGTGAACAGGTTTTCGAGCAGTACTTC | CASSEQVFEQYF
- | TRBJ2-5 | TRBV21-1 | - | TGTGCCAGCAGCACAGGGCTCCAAGAGACCCAGTACTTC | CASSTGLQETQYF
- | TRBJ1-2 | TRBV6-5 | - | TGTGCCAGCACCTTAGGGGGGGTCACCTACACCTTC | CASTLGGVTYTF